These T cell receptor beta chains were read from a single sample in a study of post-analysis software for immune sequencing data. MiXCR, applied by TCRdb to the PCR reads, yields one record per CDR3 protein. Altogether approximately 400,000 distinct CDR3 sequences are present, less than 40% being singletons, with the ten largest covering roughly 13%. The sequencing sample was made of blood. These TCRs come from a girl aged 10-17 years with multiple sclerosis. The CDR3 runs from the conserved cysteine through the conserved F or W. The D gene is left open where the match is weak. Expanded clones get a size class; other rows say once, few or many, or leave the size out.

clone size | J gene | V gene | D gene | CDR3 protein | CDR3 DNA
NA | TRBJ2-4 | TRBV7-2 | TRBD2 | CASSLERGFDLAKNIQYF | TGTGCCAGCAGCCTAGAGCGGGGGTTTGACTTAGCCAAAAACATTCAGTACTTC
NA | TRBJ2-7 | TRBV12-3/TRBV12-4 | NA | CASSSGLREQYF | TGTGCCAGCAGTTCGGGACTCCGGGAGCAGTACTTC
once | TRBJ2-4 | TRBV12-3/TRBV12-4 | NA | CASSTGTHLAKNIQYF | TGTGCCAGCAGTACAGGGACGCACCTAGCCAAAAACATTCAGTACTTC
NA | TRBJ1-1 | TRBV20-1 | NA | CSAIGGSFTEAFF | TGCAGTGCTATCGGAGGTAGTTTCACTGAAGCTTTCTTT
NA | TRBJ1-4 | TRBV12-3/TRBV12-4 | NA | CASGRERGQYEKLFF | TGTGCCAGCGGGCGGGAAAGGGGTCAATATGAAAAACTGTTTTTT
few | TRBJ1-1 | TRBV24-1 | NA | CATSDGKTEAFF | TGTGCCACCAGTGATGGAAAGACTGAAGCTTTCTTT
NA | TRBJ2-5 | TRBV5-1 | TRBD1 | CASRVQGAETQYF | TGCGCCAGCAGAGTACAGGGGGCCGAGACCCAGTACTTC
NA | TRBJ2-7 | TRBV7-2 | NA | CASSPTPTYEQYF | TGTGCCAGCAGCCCGACACCAACCTACGAGCAGTACTTC
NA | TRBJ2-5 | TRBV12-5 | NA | CASGPPRDQETQYF | TGTGCTAGTGGTCCCCCTCGGGACCAAGAGACCCAGTACTTC
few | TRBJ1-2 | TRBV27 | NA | CATSRRGDYGYTF | TGTGCCACCAGCCGGCGGGGGGACTATGGCTACACCTTC
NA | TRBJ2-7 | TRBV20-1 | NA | CRAARQGGEQYF | TGCAGGGCCGCGAGGCAGGGAGGCGAGCAGTACTTC
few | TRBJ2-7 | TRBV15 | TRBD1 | CATSRGDRGNREEQYF | TGTGCCACCAGCAGAGGGGACAGGGGGAATAGGGAGGAGCAGTACTTC
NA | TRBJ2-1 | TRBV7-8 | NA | CASSSRPPDEQFF | TGTGCCAGCAGCTCCCGTCCGCCGGATGAGCAGTTCTTC
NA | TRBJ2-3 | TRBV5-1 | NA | CASSLAWDLGTDTRYF | TGCGCCAGCAGCTTGGCATGGGACCTAGGCACAGATACGCGGTATTTT
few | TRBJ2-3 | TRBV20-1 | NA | CSAPLEGGTDTQYF | TGCAGTGCCCCCTTGGAGGGAGGCACAGATACGCAGTATTTT
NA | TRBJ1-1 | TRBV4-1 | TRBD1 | CASSRILLGTGGKNTEAFF | TGCGCCAGCAGCCGAATTTTACTCGGGACAGGGGGAAAGAACACTGAAGCTTTCTTT
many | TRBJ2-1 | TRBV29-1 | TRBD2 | CSVLSGGPYNEQFF | TGCAGCGTACTTAGCGGGGGACCCTACAATGAGCAGTTCTTC
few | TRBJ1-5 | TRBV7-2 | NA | CASSFRAQAGPQHF | TGTGCCAGCAGCTTCCGGGCCCAGGCGGGGCCCCAGCATTTT
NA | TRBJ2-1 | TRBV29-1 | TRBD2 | CSTSLPSGGDEQFF | TGCAGCACATCCCTCCCTAGCGGGGGAGATGAGCAGTTCTTC
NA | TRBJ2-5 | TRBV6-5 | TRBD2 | CASSYSIYGLAGGQEETQYF | TGTGCCAGCAGTTACTCGATTTATGGACTAGCGGGGGGGCAAGAAGAGACCCAGTACTTC
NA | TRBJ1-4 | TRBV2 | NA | CASREMGKLFF | TGTGCCAGCAGAGAAATGGGAAAACTGTTTTTT
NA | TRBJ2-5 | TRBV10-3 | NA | CAIRESNGQETQYF | TGTGCCATCAGGGAGTCGAACGGCCAAGAGACCCAGTACTTC
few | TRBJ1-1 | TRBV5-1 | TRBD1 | CASKPGTGIFTEAFF | TGCGCCAGCAAACCCGGGACAGGGATTTTTACTGAAGCTTTCTTT